Only a few counts were recorded for the clone carrying this TCR beta chain. Its target is not known. Reverse transcribing all isolated RNA meant expressed TCRB transcripts were sequenced. The protocol was immunoSEQ multiplex PCR, while the TCRdb copy is restricted to in-frame clones and leaves out a portion. This table holds under 450,000 clones, around 13% found once. J lost 7 bases, V lost 2 bases, and 8 bases had no gene match. Germline CDR1 is MNHNS and CDR2 is SASEGT. The CDR3 runs 15 residues. The data stem from a study of beta chain features in type 1 diabetes. Study-wide points: Moderate but significant shortening of TCRB CDR3s was recorded in all four CD4+ subsets from Type 1 diabetes patients. Sequencing used cDNA, and cells with high TCR expression could therefore be over-represented.

This chain joins TRBV6-1 and TRBJ2-5; 9 bases match TRBD2. The TCR comes from a young man in good health. The sample consisted of naive CD4+ T cells from blood. The CDR3 here is CASSETGRRGGTQYF. CDR3 DNA sequence: TGTGCCAGCAGTGAAACGGGACGGCGGGGGGGGACCCAGTACTTC.